The clone carrying this TCR beta chain was seen many times. Its antigen is undetermined. The time point is: longitudinal time-point 1 (baseline). Unsorted libraries used 2 million PBMCs kept at -80 degrees C. The data derive from a study of neurological immune-mediated disorders. The team produced cDNA through 5'RACE using 10-nucleotide random UMIs. A single run covered 15-18 subjects with over 190 million TCR-beta sequences. MiXCR was run by TCRdb on the 5' RACE reads, yielding one entry per CDR3 protein. The sample has tens of thousands of distinct CDR3 sequences; roughly 13% are singletons. The CDR3 contains 15 residues. Germline CDR1 and CDR2: SGHVS and FQNEAQ. Trimming pared 4 bases from V and 4 bases from J, leaving 13 bases between. The study, taken as a whole, reports: Expanded clones shared no CDR3 amino acid sequences across subjects, suggesting private repertoires in all groups.

This chain connects TRBV7-8 to TRBJ2-2; TRBD2 might be the D (6 bases). The sequencing input was PBMCs. This clonotype originated in a female donor with HTLV-1-associated myelopathy (HAM/TSP). CDR3 DNA sequence: TGTGCCAGCAGCTCATCGGGACTTACCACCGGGGAGCTGTTTTTT. It encodes CASSSSGLTTGELFF.